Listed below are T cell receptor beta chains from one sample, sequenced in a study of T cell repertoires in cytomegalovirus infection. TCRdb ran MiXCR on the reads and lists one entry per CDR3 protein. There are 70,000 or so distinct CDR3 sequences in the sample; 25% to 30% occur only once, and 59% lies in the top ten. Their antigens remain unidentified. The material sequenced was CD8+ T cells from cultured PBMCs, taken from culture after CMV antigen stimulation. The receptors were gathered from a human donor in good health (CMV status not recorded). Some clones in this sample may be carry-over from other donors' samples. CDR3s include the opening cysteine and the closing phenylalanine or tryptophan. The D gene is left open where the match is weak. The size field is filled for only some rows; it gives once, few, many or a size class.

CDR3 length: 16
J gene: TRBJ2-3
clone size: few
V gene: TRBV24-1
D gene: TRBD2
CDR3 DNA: TGTGCCACCAGTGATTTCACTAGCGGGATCACAGATACGCAGTATTTT
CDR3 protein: CATSDFTSGITDTQYF

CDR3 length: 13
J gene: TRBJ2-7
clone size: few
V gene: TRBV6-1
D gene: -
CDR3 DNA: TGTGCCAGCATCGGACGGGGTTTGGACGAGCAGTACTTC
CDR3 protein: CASIGRGLDEQYF

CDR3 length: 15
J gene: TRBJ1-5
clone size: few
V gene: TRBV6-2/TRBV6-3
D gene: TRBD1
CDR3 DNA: TGTGCCAGCAGTGTTCGGGACAGGGTCAATCAGCCCCAGCATTTT
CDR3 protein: CASSVRDRVNQPQHF

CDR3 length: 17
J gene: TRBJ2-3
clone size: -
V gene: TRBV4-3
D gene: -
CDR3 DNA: TGCGCCAGCAGCCCGCGCGTCGGCGGCGGGGTTGAAGATACGCAGTATTTT
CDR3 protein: CASSPRVGGGVEDTQYF

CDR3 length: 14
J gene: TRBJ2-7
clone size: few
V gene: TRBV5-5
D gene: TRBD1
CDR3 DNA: TGTGCCAGCAGCGTCGGGACAGGGTTCTACGAGCAGTACTTC
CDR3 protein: CASSVGTGFYEQYF

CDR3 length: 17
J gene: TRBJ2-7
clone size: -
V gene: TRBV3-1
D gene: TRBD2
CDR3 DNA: TGTGCCAGCAGCCAAGATCTTCTCGCGGGAGGTTCCTACGAGCAGTACTTC
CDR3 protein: CASSQDLLAGGSYEQYF

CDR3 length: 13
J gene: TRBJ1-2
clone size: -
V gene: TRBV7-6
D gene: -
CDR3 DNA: TGTGTCAGCAGCCAGGGACCTTTCTATGGCTACACCTTC
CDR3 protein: CVSSQGPFYGYTF

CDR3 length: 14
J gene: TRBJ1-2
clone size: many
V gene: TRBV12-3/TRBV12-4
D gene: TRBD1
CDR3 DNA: TGTGCCAGCAGTTTGACAGGGGCTGGCTATGGCTACACCTTC
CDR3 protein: CASSLTGAGYGYTF

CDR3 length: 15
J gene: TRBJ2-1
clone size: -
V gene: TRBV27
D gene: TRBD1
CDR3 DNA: TGTGCCAGCAGTTTTCAGGGGGATTTGGGCAATGAGCAGTTCTTC
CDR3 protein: CASSFQGDLGNEQFF

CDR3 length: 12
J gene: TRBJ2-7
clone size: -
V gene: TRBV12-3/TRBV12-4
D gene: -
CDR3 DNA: TGTGCCAGCAGTTTTTCGGCGAGGGAGCAGTACTTC
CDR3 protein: CASSFSAREQYF

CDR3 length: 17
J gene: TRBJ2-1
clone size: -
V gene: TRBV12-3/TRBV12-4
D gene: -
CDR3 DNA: TGTGCCAGCAGCCCCGGGGGCGGGGGTTCATCCTACAATGAGCAGTTCTTC
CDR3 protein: CASSPGGGGSSYNEQFF

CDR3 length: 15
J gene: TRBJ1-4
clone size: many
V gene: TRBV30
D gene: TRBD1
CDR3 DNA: TGTGCCTGGACCCGGACAGGGGCCACTAATGAAAAACTGTTTTTT
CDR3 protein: CAWTRTGATNEKLFF

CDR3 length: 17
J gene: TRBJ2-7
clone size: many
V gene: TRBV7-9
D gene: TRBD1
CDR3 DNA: TGTGCCAGCAGCTTATTTCCGGGACAGACTTCGACCTACGAGCAGTACTTC
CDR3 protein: CASSLFPGQTSTYEQYF

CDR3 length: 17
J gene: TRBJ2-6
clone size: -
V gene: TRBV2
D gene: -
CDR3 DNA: TGTGCCAGCTCCCGGGGGCTCCTGAGCTCTGGGGCCAACGTCCTGACTTTC
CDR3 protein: CASSRGLLSSGANVLTF

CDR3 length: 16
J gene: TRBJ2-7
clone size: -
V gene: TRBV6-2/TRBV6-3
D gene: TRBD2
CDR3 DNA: TGTGCCAGCAGTTACTCCCTAGCGGGATCTCCCTACGAGCAGTACTTC
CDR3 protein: CASSYSLAGSPYEQYF

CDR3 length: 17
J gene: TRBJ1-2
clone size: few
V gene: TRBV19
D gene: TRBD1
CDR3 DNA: TGTGCCAGTAGTAACCGCCCCGGGACAGAATATAACTATGGCTACACCTTC
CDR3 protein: CASSNRPGTEYNYGYTF

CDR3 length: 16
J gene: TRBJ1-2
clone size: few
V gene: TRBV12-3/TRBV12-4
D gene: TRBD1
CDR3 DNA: TGTGCCAGCAGTTTATTATCAGGGGGTCAGAACTATGGCTACACCTTC
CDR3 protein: CASSLLSGGQNYGYTF

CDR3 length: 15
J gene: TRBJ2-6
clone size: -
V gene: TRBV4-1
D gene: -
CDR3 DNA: TGCGCCAGCAGCCAACGCACCTCTGGGGCCAACGTCCTGACTTTC
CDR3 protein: CASSQRTSGANVLTF

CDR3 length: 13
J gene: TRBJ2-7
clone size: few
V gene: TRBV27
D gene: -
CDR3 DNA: TGTGCCAGCAGTTCCATCTTGTCCGACGAGCAGTACTTC
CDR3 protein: CASSSILSDEQYF

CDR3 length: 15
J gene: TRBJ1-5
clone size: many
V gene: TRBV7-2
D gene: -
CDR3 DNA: TGTGCCAGCAGCTTAGTGAGGGGGGAAAATCAGCCCCAGCATTTT
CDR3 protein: CASSLVRGENQPQHF

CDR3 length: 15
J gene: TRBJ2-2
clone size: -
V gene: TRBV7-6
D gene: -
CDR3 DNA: TGTGCCAGCAGCTTGTCAGGGGCCACCACCGGGGAGCTGTTTTTT
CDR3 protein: CASSLSGATTGELFF

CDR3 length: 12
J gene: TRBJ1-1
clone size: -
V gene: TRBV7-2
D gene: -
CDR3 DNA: TGTGCCAGCAGCCCTCGTTCGACTGAAGCTTTCTTT
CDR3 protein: CASSPRSTEAFF

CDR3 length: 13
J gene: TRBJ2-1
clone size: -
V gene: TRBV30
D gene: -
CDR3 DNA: TGTGCCTGGAGTGTACTGAGCCTCGGGGAGCAGTTCTTC
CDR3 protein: CAWSVLSLGEQFF

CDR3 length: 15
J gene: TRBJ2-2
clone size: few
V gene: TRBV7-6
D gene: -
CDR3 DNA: TGTGCCAGCAGCTTAGCCGGGGGGCGCTCCGGGGAGCTGTTTTTT
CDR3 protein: CASSLAGGRSGELFF

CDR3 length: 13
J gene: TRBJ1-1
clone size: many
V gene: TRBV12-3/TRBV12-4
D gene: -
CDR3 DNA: -
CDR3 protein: CASSSAPGTEAFF

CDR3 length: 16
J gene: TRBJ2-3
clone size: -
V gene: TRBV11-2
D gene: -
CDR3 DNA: TGTGCCAGCAGCTTAGGGTCCGGGGTTGGGACAGATACGCAGTATTTT
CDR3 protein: CASSLGSGVGTDTQYF

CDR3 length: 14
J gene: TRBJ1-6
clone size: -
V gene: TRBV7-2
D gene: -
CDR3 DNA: TGTGCCAGCAGCTTTTGGGATTATAATTCACCCTTCCACTTT
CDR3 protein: CASSFWDYNSPFHF

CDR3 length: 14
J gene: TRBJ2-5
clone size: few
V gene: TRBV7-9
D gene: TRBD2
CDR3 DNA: TGTGCCAGCAGGGGGTCGACTAGCGGAGAGACCCAGTACTTC
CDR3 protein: CASRGSTSGETQYF

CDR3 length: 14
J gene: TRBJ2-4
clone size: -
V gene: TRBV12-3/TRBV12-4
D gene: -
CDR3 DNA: TGTGCCAGCAGTGGGCGTGGGCGAAAGGGTGAGCAGTACTTC
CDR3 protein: CASSGRGRKGEQYF

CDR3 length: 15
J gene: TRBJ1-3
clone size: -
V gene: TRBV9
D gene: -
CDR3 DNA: TGTGCCAGCAGCGTAGATTTATCGGGTGGAAACACCATATATTTT
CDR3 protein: CASSVDLSGGNTIYF

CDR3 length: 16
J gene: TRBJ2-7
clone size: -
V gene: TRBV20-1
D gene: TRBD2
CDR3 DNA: TGCAGTGCTTTAGGACTAGCGGACACCTTTTCGAGAGAGCAGTACTTC
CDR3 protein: CSALGLADTFSREQYF

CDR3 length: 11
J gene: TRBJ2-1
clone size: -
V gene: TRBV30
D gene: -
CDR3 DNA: TGTGCCTGGACACAGTACAATGAGCAGTTCTTC
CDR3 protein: CAWTQYNEQFF